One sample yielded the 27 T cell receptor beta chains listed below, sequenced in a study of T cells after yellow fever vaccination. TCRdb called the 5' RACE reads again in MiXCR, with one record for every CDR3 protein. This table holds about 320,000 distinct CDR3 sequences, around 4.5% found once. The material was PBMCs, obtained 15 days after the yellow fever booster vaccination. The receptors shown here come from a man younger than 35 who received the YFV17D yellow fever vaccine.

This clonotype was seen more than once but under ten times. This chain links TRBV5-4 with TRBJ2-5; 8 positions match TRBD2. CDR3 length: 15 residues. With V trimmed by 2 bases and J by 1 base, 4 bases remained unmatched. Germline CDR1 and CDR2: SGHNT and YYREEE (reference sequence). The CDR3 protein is CASSFPSGLQETQYF. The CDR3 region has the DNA TGTGCCAGCAGCTTTCCTAGCGGGCTCCAAGAGACCCAGTACTTC. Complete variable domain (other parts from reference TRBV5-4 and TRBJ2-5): ETGVTQSPTHLIKTRGQQVTLRCSSQSGHNTVSWYQQALGQGPQFIFQYYREEENGRGNFPPRFSGLQFPNYSSELNVNALELDDSALYLCASSFPSGLQETQYFGPGTRLLVL.

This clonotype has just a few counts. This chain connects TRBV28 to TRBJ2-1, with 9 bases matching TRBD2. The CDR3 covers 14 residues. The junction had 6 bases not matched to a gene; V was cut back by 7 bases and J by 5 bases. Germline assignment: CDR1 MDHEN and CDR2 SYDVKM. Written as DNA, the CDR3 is TGTGCCAGCAAGATTAGCGGGGGCAACAATGAGCAGTTCTTC. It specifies CASKISGGNNEQFF.

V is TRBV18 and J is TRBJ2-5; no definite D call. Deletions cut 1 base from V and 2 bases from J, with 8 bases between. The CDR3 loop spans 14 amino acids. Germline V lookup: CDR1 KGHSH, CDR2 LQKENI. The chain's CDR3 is CASSPRLGQETQYF. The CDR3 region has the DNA TGTGCCAGCTCACCACGGCTTGGGCAAGAGACCCAGTACTTC.

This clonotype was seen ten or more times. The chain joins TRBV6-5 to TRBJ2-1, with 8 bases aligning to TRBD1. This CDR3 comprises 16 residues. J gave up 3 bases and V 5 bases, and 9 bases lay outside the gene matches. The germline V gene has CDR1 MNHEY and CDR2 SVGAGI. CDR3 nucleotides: TGTGCCAGCAGTCTCACCGGGACAGGTAACTACAATGAGCAGTTCTTC. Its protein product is CASSLTGTGNYNEQFF.

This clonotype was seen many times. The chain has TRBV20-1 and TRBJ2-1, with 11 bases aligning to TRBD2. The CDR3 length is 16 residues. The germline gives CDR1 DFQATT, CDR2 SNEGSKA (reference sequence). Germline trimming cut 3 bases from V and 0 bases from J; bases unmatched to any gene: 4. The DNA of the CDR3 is TGCAGTGCTAGTGCCCTAGCGGGGGGCTCCTACAATGAGCAGTTCTTC. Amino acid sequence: CSASALAGGSYNEQFF.

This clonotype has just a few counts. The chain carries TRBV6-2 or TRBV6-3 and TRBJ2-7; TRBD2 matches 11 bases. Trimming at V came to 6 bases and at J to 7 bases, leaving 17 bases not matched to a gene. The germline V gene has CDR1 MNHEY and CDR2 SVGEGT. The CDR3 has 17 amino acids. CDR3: CASRDQGLADEKWEQYF. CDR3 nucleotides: TGTGCCAGCAGAGACCAGGGACTAGCGGACGAAAAATGGGAGCAGTACTTC.

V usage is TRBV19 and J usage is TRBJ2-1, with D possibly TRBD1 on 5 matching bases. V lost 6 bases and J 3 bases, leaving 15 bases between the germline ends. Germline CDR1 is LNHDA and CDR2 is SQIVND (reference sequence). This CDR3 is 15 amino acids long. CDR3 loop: CASSFDSTGYNEQFF. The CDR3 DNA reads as TGTGCCAGTAGCTTCGACAGTACGGGCTACAATGAGCAGTTCTTC.

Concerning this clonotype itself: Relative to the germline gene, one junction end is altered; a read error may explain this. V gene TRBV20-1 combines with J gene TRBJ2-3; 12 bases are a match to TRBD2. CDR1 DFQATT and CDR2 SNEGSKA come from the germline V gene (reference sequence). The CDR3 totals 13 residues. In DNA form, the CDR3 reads TGCAGTCCTAGCGGGGGGGCCGCAGATACGCAGTATTTT. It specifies CSPSGGAADTQYF.

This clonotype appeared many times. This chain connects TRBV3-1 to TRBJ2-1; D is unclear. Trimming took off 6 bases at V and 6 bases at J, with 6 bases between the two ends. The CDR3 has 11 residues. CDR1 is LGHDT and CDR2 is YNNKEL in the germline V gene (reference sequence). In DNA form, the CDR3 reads TGTGCCAGCAGACACAGCAATGAGCAGTTCTTC. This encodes CASRHSNEQFF.

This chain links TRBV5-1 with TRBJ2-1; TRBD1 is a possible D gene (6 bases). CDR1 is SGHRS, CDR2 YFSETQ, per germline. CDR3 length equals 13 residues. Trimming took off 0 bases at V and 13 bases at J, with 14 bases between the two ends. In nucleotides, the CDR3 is TGCGCCAGCAGCTTGGCCCATCAGGGGCAACAGTTCTTC. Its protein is CASSLAHQGQQFF. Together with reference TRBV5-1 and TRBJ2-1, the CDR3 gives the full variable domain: KAGVTQTPRYLIKTRGQQVTLSCSPISGHRSVSWYQQTPGQGLQFLFEYFSETQRNKGNFPGRFSGRQFSNSRSEMNVSTLELGDSALYLCASSLAHQGQQFFGPGTRLTVL.

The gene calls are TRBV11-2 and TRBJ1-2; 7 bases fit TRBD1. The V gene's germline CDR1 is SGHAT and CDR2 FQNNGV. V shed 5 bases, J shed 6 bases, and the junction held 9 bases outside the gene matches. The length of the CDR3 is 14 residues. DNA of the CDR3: TGTGCCAGCAGCAAAAACAGGGGACTTAATGGCTACACCTTC. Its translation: CASSKNRGLNGYTF.

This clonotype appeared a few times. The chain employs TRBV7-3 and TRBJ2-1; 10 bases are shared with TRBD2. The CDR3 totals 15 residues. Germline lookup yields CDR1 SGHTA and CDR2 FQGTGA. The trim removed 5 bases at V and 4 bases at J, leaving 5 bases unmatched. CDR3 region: CASSTLAGEYNEQFF. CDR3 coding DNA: TGTGCCAGCAGCACGCTAGCGGGGGAATACAATGAGCAGTTCTTC. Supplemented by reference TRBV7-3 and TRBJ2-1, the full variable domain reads GAGVSQTPSNKVTEKGKYVELRCDPISGHTALYWYRQSLGQGPEFLIYFQGTGAADDSGLPNDRFFAVRPEGSVSTLKIQRTERGDSAVYLCASSTLAGEYNEQFFGPGTRLTVL.

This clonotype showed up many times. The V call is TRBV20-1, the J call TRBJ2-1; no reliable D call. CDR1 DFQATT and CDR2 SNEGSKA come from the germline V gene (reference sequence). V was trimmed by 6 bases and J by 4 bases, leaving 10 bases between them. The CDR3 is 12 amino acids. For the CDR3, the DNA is TGCAGTGCGGAAACCAATTACAATGAGCAGTTCTTC. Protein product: CSAETNYNEQFF.

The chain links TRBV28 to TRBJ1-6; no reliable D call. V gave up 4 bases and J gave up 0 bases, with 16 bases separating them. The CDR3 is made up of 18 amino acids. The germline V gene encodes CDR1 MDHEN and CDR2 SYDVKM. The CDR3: CASSSCGHLDSYNSPLHF. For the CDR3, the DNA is TGTGCCAGCAGTTCCTGCGGTCATCTGGACTCCTATAATTCACCCCTCCACTTT.

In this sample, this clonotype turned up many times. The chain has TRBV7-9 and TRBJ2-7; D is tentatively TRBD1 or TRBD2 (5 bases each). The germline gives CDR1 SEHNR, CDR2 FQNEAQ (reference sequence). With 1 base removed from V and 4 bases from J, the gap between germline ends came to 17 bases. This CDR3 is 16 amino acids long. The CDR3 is CASSLVGGRDLYEQYF. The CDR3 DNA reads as TGTGCCAGCAGCTTAGTTGGAGGTCGGGACCTTTACGAGCAGTACTTC. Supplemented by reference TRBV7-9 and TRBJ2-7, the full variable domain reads DTGVSQNPRHKITKRGQNVTFRCDPISEHNRLYWYRQTLGQGPEFLTYFQNEAQLEKSRLLSDRFSAERPKGSFSTLEIQRTEQGDSAMYLCASSLVGGRDLYEQYFGPGTRLTVT.

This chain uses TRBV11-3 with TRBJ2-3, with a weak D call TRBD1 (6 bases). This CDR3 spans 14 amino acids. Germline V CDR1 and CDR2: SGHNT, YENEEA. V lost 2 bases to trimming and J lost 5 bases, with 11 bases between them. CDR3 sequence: CASSLQGMEDTQYF. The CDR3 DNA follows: TGTGCCAGCAGCTTACAGGGGATGGAAGATACGCAGTATTTT.

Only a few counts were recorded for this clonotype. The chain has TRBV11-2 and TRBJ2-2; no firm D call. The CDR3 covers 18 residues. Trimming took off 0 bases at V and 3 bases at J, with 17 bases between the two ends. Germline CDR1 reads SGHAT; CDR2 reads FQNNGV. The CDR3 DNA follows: TGTGCCAGCAGCTTAGATTTTCGCACACCTCAGGACACCGGGGAGCTGTTTTTT. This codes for CASSLDFRTPQDTGELFF.

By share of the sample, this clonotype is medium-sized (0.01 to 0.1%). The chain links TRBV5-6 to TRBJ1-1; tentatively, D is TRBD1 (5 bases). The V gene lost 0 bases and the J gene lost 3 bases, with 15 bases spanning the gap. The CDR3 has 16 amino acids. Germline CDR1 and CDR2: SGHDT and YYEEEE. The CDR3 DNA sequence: TGTGCCAGCAGCTTGGTTCGGGGGACGACGCACACTGAAGCTTTCTTT. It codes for CASSLVRGTTHTEAFF.

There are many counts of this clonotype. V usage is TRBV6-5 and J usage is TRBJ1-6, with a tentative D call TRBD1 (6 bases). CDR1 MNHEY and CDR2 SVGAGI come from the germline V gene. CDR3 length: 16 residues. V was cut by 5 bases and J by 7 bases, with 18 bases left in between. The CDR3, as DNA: TGTGCCAGCAGTAAACAGGGTTTAATCGAGAATTCACCCCTCCACTTT. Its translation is CASSKQGLIENSPLHF.

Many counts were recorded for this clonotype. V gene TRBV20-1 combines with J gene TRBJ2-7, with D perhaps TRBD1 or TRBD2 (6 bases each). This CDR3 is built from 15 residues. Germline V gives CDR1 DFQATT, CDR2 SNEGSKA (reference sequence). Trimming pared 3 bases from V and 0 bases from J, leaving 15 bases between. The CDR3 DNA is TGCAGTGCTAGTGCTTCAGGAGGGGGCTCCTACGAGCAGTACTTC. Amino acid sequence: CSASASGGGSYEQYF.

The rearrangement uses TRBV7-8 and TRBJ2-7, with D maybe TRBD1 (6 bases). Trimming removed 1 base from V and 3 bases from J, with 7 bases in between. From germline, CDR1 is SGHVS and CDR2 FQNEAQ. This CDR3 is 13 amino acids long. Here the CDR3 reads CASSLGRGYEQYF. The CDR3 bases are TGTGCCAGCAGCTTAGGCAGGGGCTACGAGCAGTACTTC.

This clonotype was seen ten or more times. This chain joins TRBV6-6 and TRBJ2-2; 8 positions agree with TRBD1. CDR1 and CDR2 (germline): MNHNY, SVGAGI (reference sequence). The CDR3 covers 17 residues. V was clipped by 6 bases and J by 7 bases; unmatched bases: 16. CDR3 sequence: CASSNRQGRISGGELFF. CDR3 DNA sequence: TGTGCCAGCAGCAACCGACAGGGGCGTATATCAGGCGGGGAGCTGTTTTTT.

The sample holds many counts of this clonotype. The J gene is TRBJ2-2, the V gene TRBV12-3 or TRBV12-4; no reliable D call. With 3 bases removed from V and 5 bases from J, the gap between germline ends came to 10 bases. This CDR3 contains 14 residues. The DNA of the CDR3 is TGTGCCAGCAGTTTTCGACGTCGGACCGGGGAGCTGTTTTTT. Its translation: CASSFRRRTGELFF.

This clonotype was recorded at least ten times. CDR3 in DNA: TGTGCCAGCAGCTTACAGCGGGAGACCCAGTACTTC. It yields the protein CASSLQRETQYF. The genes are TRBV5-8 and TRBJ2-5; TRBD2 might be the D (5 bases). The CDR3 is 12 residues long. Per germline, CDR1 SGHTS and CDR2 YDEGEE. The V and J ends lost 2 bases and 5 bases respectively, with 7 bases between them.

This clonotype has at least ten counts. The CDR3 reads CASSVPTRGSTEAFF. DNA of the CDR3: TGTGCCAGCAGTGTACCGACAAGAGGGAGCACTGAAGCTTTCTTT. This chain joins TRBV12-3 or TRBV12-4 and TRBJ1-1; D is unresolved. This CDR3 is 15 amino acids long. V was trimmed by 5 bases and J by 4 bases, leaving 17 bases between them.

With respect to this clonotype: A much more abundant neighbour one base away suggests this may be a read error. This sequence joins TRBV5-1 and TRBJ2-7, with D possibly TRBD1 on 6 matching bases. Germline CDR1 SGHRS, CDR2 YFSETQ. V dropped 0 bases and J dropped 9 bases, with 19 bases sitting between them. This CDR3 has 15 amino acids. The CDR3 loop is CASSLDQRGIDVQYF. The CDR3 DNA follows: TGCGCCAGCAGCTTGGATCAAAGGGGGATAGACGTGCAGTACTTC.

The CDR3 DNA reads as TGTGCCATCAGCCCGGGACCAGGCACAGATACGCAGTATTTT. The encoded protein is CAISPGPGTDTQYF. This chain joins TRBV10-3 and TRBJ2-3; D tentatively fits TRBD1 or TRBD2 (5 bases each). Trimming stripped 6 bases from V and 1 base from J, with 11 bases between. The CDR3 runs to 14 residues. Germline CDR1 and CDR2: ENHRY and SYGVKD.